The 6 T cell receptor beta chains below come from one sample, sequenced in a study of T cells after posttransplantation cyclophosphamide. The protocol was immunoSEQ multiplex PCR, while the TCRdb copy is restricted to in-frame clones and leaves out a portion. This sample has approximately 41,000 clones, each found more than once. The source material was PBMCs. These receptors all come from a man in his forties or fifties in good health, CMV-negative, and a related stem cell transplant donor.

This clone was seen repeatedly, ten times or more. One end of the junction fails to match germline, which may point to a read error. The chain uses TRBV4-2 and TRBJ1-5; D is perhaps TRBD1 (6 bases). Per germline, CDR1 LGHNA and CDR2 YNFKEQ. The CDR3 has 15 amino acids. In DNA, the CDR3 is TGTGCCAGCAGCGAAGAACAGGGATCTGGAATGCCCCAGCATTTT. It specifies CASSEEQGSGMPQHF.

Many counts were recorded for this clone. The chain has TRBV29-1 and TRBJ2-7, with a tentative D call TRBD1 (5 bases). The CDR3 has 18 residues. Germline CDR1 SQVTM, CDR2 ANQGSEA. V was shortened by 1 base and J by 2 bases, with 24 bases between the two germline ends. The CDR3 here is CSVEAPSLGRLTAYEQYF. CDR3 nucleotides: TGCAGCGTTGAAGCTCCTTCTTTGGGGCGCCTGACAGCCTACGAGCAGTACTTC.

In this sample, this clone turned up many times. J is TRBJ1-1 and V is TRBV18; D possibly corresponds to TRBD1 (5 bases). The CDR3 spans 15 residues. The germline gives CDR1 KGHSH, CDR2 LQKENI. V lost 2 bases and J lost 1, with 11 bases in between. CDR3 coding DNA: TGTGCCAGCTCACCAGGTCCAGGGTCGAACACTGAAGCTTTCTTT. This translates into CASSPGPGSNTEAFF.

This clone was counted ten times or more. The V and J genes are TRBV5-6 and TRBJ2-7; D not resolved. Germline values: CDR1 SGHDT, CDR2 YYEEEE. Trimming took 0 bases from V and 0 from J, leaving 7 bases between them. This CDR3 has 14 amino acids. CDR3 sequence reads: CASSLDASSYEQYF. CDR3 DNA: TGTGCCAGCAGCTTGGACGCTAGCTCCTACGAGCAGTACTTC. Full variable domain (rest looked up from reference TRBV5-6 and TRBJ2-7): DAGVTQSPTHLIKTRGQQVTLRCSPKSGHDTVSWYQQALGQGPQFIFQYYEEEERQRGNFPDRFSGHQFPNYSSELNVNALLLGDSALYLCASSLDASSYEQYFGPGTRLTVT.

This clone was picked up many times. The chain couples TRBV7-2 to TRBJ1-3; D is unclear. Trimming removed 0 bases at V and 1 base at J, with 10 bases between. The CDR3 consists of 16 residues. CDR1 and CDR2 (germline): SGHTA, FQGNSA. The CDR3 here is CASSLAIPLSGNTIYF. The CDR3 nucleotides read TGTGCCAGCAGCTTAGCGATCCCACTTTCTGGAAACACCATATATTTT.

This clone was seen ten or more times. The CDR3 region has the DNA TGTGCCAGCTCACCCCGGCTAGCGGGCACAGATACGCAGTATTTT. Its protein is CASSPRLAGTDTQYF. The chain recombines TRBV18 with TRBJ2-3; 7 bases match TRBD2. V lost 3 bases and J lost 1; bases outside the gene matches: 4. The germline V gene encodes CDR1 KGHSH and CDR2 LQKENI. CDR3 size: 15 residues.